Listed below are T cell receptor beta chains from one sample, sequenced in a study of cytomegalovirus exposure and HLA in healthy donors. Clones were read by immunoSEQ multiplex PCR, and TCRdb kept only the in-frame ones, dropping some. The repertoire holds 140,000 to 150,000 clones, roughly 70% seen once, with 7% in the top ten. The sequencing input was PBMCs. Receptors originate from a man aged 30 to 45 in good health and CMV-seronegative. The CDR3 runs from the conserved cysteine through the conserved F or W. D genes are given only for firm matches. A row's size may be missing; if present it is once, few, many or a size class.

abundance | d_gene | j_gene | v_gene | CDR3nt | CDR3aa
. | TRBD2 | TRBJ2-5 | TRBV30 | TGTGCCTGGAGTGTCGGACTAGCGGGAGGGAAGGGGGAGACCCAGTACTTC | CAWSVGLAGGKGETQYF
once | TRBD1 | TRBJ1-1 | TRBV7-3 | TGTGCCAGCAGCCCACCGGGACAGGGAATTCAGAGAGCTTTCTTT | CASSPPGQGIQRAFF
. | . | TRBJ2-2 | TRBV4-2 | TGTGCCAGCAGCCAAGAGCTCGGTTTAGGAGGAGCAGGGGAGCTGTTTTTT | CASSQELGLGGAGELFF
. | . | TRBJ1-1 | TRBV18 | TGTGCCAGCTCCCCCTCCTCACGGGGGTTCGCTGAAGCTTTCTTT | CASSPSSRGFAEAFF
. | . | TRBJ1-2 | TRBV12-1 | TGTGCCAGCAGCCCCCCAGGGGGGCTTAACTATGGCTACACCTTC | CASSPPGGLNYGYTF
. | TRBD1 | TRBJ1-4 | TRBV30 | TGTGCCTTGGGACAGGACTGGGCGCCAGAAAAACTGTTTTTT | CALGQDWAPEKLFF
few | . | TRBJ1-2 | TRBV28 | TGTGCCAGCGGAGGCCGTAACTATGGCTACACCTTC | CASGGRNYGYTF
once | . | TRBJ2-3 | TRBV15 | TGTGCCACTGTTAGCGGATACACAGATACGCAGTATTTT | CATVSGYTDTQYF
few | . | TRBJ1-6 | TRBV19 | TGTGCCAGTAGTGCGAGGGATAGGGCCAATAATTCACCCCTCCACTTT | CASSARDRANNSPLHF
. | . | TRBJ2-1 | TRBV29-1 | TGCAGCGTTGGGAGGGGCGGAGGGGTATACAATGAGCAGTTCTTC | CSVGRGGGVYNEQFF
. | . | TRBJ2-1 | TRBV12-5 | TGTGCTAGTGGCCTCGACAGGCCCAATGAGCAGTTCTTC | CASGLDRPNEQFF
few | . | TRBJ1-1 | TRBV20-1 | TGCAGTGCTAGAGATGTGCGGGGAGCTTTCTTT | CSARDVRGAFF
few | TRBD2 | TRBJ2-2 | TRBV25-1 | TGTGCCAGCAGCCGACGACTAGCGGGAGCTGTGAACACCGGGGAGCTGTTTTTT | CASSRRLAGAVNTGELFF
once | . | TRBJ1-5 | TRBV9 | TGTGCCAGCAGCCCGAGGGATAGTCAGCCCCAGCATTTT | CASSPRDSQPQHF
. | TRBD2 | TRBJ2-3 | TRBV5-1 | TGCGCCAGCATCCTGGGGGGGAGTGTGTCAGATACGCAGTATTTT | CASILGGSVSDTQYF
. | . | TRBJ1-3 | TRBV2 | TGTGCCAGCAGACCAGACTCTGGAAACACCATATATTTT | CASRPDSGNTIYF
. | TRBD2 | TRBJ2-3 | TRBV10-1 | TGCGCCAGCAGTGACCCCCCTGACTCCAGCGGGAGGGCAGATACGCAGTATTTT | CASSDPPDSSGRADTQYF
. | . | TRBJ2-3 | TRBV5-6 | TGTGCCAGCAGCTTGGTGGCCTCTAGGAGCACAGATACGCAGTATTTT | CASSLVASRSTDTQYF
. | TRBD1 | TRBJ2-3 | TRBV6-1 | TGTGCCACCTCGACAGGGTACACAGATACGCAGTATTTT | CATSTGYTDTQYF
few | . | TRBJ2-2 | TRBV5-1 | TGCGCCAGCAGCTTAGGGGGGAACACCGGGGAGCTGTTTTTT | CASSLGGNTGELFF
. | . | TRBJ2-5 | TRBV5-1 | TGCGCCAGCAGCTCCTCTCGTCGGGAAGAGACCCAGTACTTC | CASSSSRREETQYF
. | . | TRBJ2-7 | TRBV21-1 | TGTGCCAGCAGCACCCGGGGGGTTTCCTACGAGCAGTACTTC | CASSTRGVSYEQYF
few | . | TRBJ2-3 | TRBV7-2 | TGTGCCAGCAGCTTAGGTGGCCTCACAGATACGCAGTATTTT | CASSLGGLTDTQYF
. | . | TRBJ2-2 | TRBV29-1 | TGCAGCGTTGAGGAGGGATCGAACACCGGGGAGCTGTTTTTT | CSVEEGSNTGELFF
. | TRBD2 | TRBJ2-1 | TRBV7-9 | TGTGCCAGCAGCTTAGATCCGACTAGCGGGAGCTCCTACAATGAGCAGTTCTTC | CASSLDPTSGSSYNEQFF
few | . | TRBJ1-2 | TRBV13 | TGTGCCAGCAGCTTAGGACAACGTAACTATGGCTACACCTTC | CASSLGQRNYGYTF
. | . | TRBJ1-5 | TRBV15 | TGTGCCACCCATACAGATTATAGCAATCAGCCCCAGCATTTT | CATHTDYSNQPQHF
. | TRBD1 | TRBJ1-1 | TRBV28 | TGTGCCAGCAGTTTGGACAGGGCAGCTTTCTTT | CASSLDRAAFF
few | . | TRBJ2-7 | TRBV7-9 | TGTGCCAGCAGCTTTCTATTCTACGAGCAGTACTTC | CASSFLFYEQYF
. | TRBD2 | TRBJ2-3 | TRBV9 | TGTGCCAGCAGCGTAGGCGGGGGACGGGTAACAGATACGCAGTATTTT | CASSVGGGRVTDTQYF
. | . | TRBJ2-7 | TRBV6-1 | TGTGCCAGCAATGTAGAGGTCTCCTACGAGCAGTACTTC | CASNVEVSYEQYF
. | TRBD2 | TRBJ2-1 | TRBV5-1 | TGCGCCAGCAGCTTGAATAGCGGGGTTCCCTACAATGAGCAGTTCTTC | CASSLNSGVPYNEQFF
. | TRBD2 | TRBJ2-7 | TRBV4-1 | TGCGCCAGCAGCCAAGACGGAAGCGGGAGGGCCAACGAGCAGTACTTC | CASSQDGSGRANEQYF
. | TRBD2 | TRBJ2-1 | TRBV6-6 | TGTGCCAGCAGTTACCGTGTTAGCGGGATATGGAATGAGCAGTTCTTC | CASSYRVSGIWNEQFF
few | . | TRBJ1-5 | TRBV21-1 | TGTGCCAGCAGCAAAGATTTGGGGGGGCACAATCAGCCCCAGCATTTT | CASSKDLGGHNQPQHF
. | TRBD2 | TRBJ2-1 | TRBV5-4 | TGTGCCAGCAGCGCGGGACTAGCGGGAGTCGGAGAGCAGTTCTTC | CASSAGLAGVGEQFF
once | TRBD1 | TRBJ1-5 | TRBV19 | TGTGCCAGTAGTATGGGCCGGGACAGGGGGAGAAATCAGCCCCAGCATTTT | CASSMGRDRGRNQPQHF